The present T cell receptor (beta chain) was sequenced within a study of vaccination and CD4 T cells after COVID-19. Sequenced with the Oncomine TCR Beta short-read assay was DNA taken from cultured CD4+ T cells. TCRdb ran MiXCR on the PCR reads and lists one entry per CDR3 protein. Among about 20,000 distinct CDR3 sequences listed, 80% to 85% were seen once. The CDR3 runs to 14 residues. The V and J ends lost 1 base and 1 base respectively, with 8 bases between them. CDR1 is GTSNPN, CDR2 SVGIG, per germline (reference sequence). The treatment here: approximately 10-day PBMC culture with coronavirus spike peptide pools or control peptides (ViraFEST assay). This clonotype has just a few counts. Its antigen is currently unknown.

The clonotype was recovered from a human donor who received a COVID-19 vaccine. This chain connects TRBV30 to TRBJ1-3; D may be TRBD1 (5 bases). Sequences were derived from CD4+ T cells from blood, cultured in vitro, sampled after SARS-CoV-2 vaccination. In DNA, the CDR3 is TGTGCCTGGAGTGGTCCAGGGTCTGGAAACACCATATATTTT. The encoded protein is CAWSGPGSGNTIYF.